This note documents a single TCR beta chain sequence. These data are taken from a study of blood T cell repertoires in COVID-19. Study-wide background: Nucleic acid was either cDNA or gDNA, and it came from T cells, B-cell-depleted T cells, or PBMCs.

V shed 5 bases, J shed 0 bases, and the junction held 6 bases outside the gene matches. There are 15 residues in the CDR3. Germline assignment: CDR1 LGHDT and CDR2 YNNKEL (reference sequence). Only in-frame clones appear in the TCRdb table, and some are missing; sequencing was by immunoSEQ multiplex PCR. The table includes more than 35,000 clones, over 75% detected once. The chain has TRBV3-1 (or the pseudogene TRBV3-2) and TRBJ1-1, with TRBD1 matching over 7 bases. The TCR originated in a human donor in a cohort sampled during active COVID-19. Sequenced: peripheral blood. DNA for the CDR3: TGTGCCAGCAGCACCCCACAGGGGATGAACACTGAAGCTTTCTTT. Translating gives CASSTPQGMNTEAFF.